The TCR beta chain under discussion was sequenced for a study of shared clonotypes between healthy human individuals. Donors were healthy HIV-negative adults without recently reported acute infections or vaccinations. Original processing notes: Quality scores were absent from the junction-only immunoSEQ sequences, so filtering differed. The table came from immunoSEQ multiplex PCR; TCRdb's copy has only in-frame clones and leaves some out. That table is the source of V, J and clone size, and D and trimming were worked out from the DNA. In the table there are around 2.3 million clones, under 97% of which are singletons. The CDR3 is made up of 16 amino acids. With V trimmed by 4 bases and J by 7 bases, 15 bases remained unmatched. The germline CDR1 and CDR2 sequences are SGHRS and YFSETQ.

The V call is TRBV5-1, the J call TRBJ2-7; 9 nucleotides agree with TRBD2. The TCR originated in a man aged 18 to 29 in good health. What was sequenced was naive CD4+ T cells sorted from blood. This sample's subset: CD45RA+ positively selected. The CDR3 DNA is TGCGCCAGCAGCGATCAAATAGCGGGAGAGCCTACGGAGCAGTACTTC. Residues: CASSDQIAGEPTEQYF.